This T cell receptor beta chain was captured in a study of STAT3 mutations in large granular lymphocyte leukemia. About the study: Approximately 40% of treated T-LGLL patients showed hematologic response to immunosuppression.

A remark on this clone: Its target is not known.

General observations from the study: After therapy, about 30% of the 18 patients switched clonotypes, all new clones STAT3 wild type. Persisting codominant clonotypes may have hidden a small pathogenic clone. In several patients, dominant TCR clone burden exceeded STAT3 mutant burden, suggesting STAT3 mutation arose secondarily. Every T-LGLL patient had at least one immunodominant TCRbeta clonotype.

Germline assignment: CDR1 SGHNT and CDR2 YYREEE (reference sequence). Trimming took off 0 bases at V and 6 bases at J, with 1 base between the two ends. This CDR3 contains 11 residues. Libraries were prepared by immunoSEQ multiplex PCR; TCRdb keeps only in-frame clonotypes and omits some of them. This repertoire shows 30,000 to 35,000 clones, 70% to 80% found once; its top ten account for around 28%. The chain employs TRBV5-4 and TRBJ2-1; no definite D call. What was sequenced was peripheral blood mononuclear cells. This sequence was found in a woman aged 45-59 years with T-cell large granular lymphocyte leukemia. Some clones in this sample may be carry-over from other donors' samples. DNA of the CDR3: TGTGCCAGCAGCTTGGCCAATGAGCAGTTCTTC. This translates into CASSLANEQFF. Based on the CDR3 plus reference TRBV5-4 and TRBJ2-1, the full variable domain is ETGVTQSPTHLIKTRGQQVTLRCSSQSGHNTVSWYQQALGQGPQFIFQYYREEENGRGNFPPRFSGLQFPNYSSELNVNALELDDSALYLCASSLANEQFFGPGTRLTVL.